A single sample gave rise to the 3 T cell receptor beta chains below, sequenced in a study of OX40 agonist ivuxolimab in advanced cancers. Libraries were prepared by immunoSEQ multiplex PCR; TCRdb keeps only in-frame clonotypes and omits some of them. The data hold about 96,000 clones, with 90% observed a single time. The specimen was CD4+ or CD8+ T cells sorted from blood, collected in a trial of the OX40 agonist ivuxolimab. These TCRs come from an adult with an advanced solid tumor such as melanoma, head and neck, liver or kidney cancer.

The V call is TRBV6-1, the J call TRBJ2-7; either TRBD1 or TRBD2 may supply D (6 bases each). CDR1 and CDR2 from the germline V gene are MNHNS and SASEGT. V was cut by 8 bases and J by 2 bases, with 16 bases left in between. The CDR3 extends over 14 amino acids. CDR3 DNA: TGTGCCAGCCGTTCTCCGGGGGCGACCTACGAGCAGTACTTC. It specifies CASRSPGATYEQYF.

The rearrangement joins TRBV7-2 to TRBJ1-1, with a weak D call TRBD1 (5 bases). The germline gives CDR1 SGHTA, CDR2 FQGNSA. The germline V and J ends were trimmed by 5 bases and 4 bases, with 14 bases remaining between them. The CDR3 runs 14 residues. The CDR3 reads CASSPPRGGTEAFF. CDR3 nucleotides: TGTGCCAGCAGCCCACCGAGGGGTGGCACTGAAGCTTTCTTT.

DNA for the CDR3: TGTGCCAGCAGGAGGGCCTCGAATACCTACAATGAGCAGTTCTTC. Its protein is CASRRASNTYNEQFF. V and J are TRBV2 and TRBJ2-1; maybe TRBD2 (5 bases). The CDR3 is made up of 15 amino acids. Germline V gene sequence: CDR1 SNHLY, CDR2 FYNNEI. The germline V and J ends were trimmed by 6 bases and 2 bases, with 14 bases remaining between them. Full variable domain (outside the CDR3, taken from reference TRBV2 and TRBJ2-1): EPEVTQTPSHQVTQMGQEVILRCVPISNHLYFYWYRQILGQKVEFLVSFYNNEISEKSEIFDDQFSVERPDGSNFTLKIRSTKLEDSAMYFCASRRASNTYNEQFFGPGTRLTVL.